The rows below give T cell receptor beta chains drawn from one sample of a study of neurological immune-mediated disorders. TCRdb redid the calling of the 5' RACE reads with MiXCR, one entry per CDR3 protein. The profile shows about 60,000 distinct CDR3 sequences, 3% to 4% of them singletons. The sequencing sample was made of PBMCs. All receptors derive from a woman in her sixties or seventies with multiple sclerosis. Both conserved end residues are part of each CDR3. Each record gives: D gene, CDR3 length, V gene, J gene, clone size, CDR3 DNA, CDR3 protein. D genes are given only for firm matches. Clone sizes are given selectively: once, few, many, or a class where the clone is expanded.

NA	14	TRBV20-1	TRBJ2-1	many	TGCAGTGCTAGGGGCCAGGAGTCCTACAATGAGCAGTTCTTC	CSARGQESYNEQFF
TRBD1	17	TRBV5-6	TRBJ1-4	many	TGTGCCAGCAGCCTCCGGGACAGGGGGCTCTTCGTGGAAAAACTGTTTTTT	CASSLRDRGLFVEKLFF
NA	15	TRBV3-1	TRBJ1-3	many	TGTGCCAGCAGCCAAGTGAGGGGCTCTGGAAACACCATATATTTT	CASSQVRGSGNTIYF
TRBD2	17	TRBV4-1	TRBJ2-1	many	TGCGCCAGCAGCCGAGGACCTAGCGGGGGCTCCTACAATGAGCAGTTCTTC	CASSRGPSGGSYNEQFF
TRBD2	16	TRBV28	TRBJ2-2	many	TGTGCCAGCACCCGCTCCCTAGCGGGACAGACCGGGGAGCTGTTTTTT	CASTRSLAGQTGELFF
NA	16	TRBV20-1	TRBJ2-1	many	TGCAGTGCTAGAGTAGGACAGCTCCGCTCCTACAATGAGCAGTTCTTC	CSARVGQLRSYNEQFF
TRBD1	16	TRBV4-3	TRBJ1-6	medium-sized	TGCGCCAGCAGCCAAGATCCCGGGACAGGGGGGTCACCCCTCCACTTT	CASSQDPGTGGSPLHF
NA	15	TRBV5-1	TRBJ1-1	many	TGCGCCAGCACCCTGGGGGGCCCCGAGGGCACTGAAGCTTTCTTT	CASTLGGPEGTEAFF
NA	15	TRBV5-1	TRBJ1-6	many	TGCGCCAGCAGCTTGGAAGGCCCCTCCAGTTCACCCCTCCACTTT	CASSLEGPSSSPLHF
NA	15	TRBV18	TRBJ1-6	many	TGTGCCAGCTCACCGGCAGGGAACTATAATTCACCCCTCCACTTT	CASSPAGNYNSPLHF
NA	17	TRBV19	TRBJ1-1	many	TGTGCCAGTAGTATGACGATGTGGAATCGGGGGGCAAATGAAGCTTTCTTT	CASSMTMWNRGANEAFF
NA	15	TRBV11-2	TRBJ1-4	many	TGTGCCAGCAGCTTAGTTCAGGGCTCCAATGAAAAACTGTTTTTT	CASSLVQGSNEKLFF
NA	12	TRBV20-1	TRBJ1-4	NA	TGCAGTGCTAGAGATCATAATGAAAAACTGTTTTTT	CSARDHNEKLFF
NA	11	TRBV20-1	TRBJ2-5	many	TGCAGTGCTAGCGTAGTGGCGACCCAGTACTTC	CSASVVATQYF